These 9 T cell receptor beta chains were all obtained from the same sample, sequenced in a study of blood T cell repertoires in COVID-19. Generated by immunoSEQ multiplex PCR, the TCRdb table keeps only in-frame clones and is missing some. The sample lists about 210,000 clones; about 85% were seen once. Sample: peripheral blood. The source of these receptors is a woman of 80 years or more with COVID-19, enrolled during active disease.

In nucleotides, the CDR3 is TGTGCCAGCAGTGAATTAGGACAGGGTAATTCACCCCTCCACTTT. The encoded protein is CASSELGQGNSPLHF. The chain is built from TRBV6-1 and TRBJ1-6, with TRBD1 identical over 8 bases. The germline gives CDR1 MNHNS, CDR2 SASEGT. The CDR3 runs 15 residues. Trimming removed 2 bases from V and 6 bases from J; junction bases left unmatched: 3.

V and J are TRBV28 and TRBJ2-1; maybe TRBD2 (5 bases). The V gene's germline CDR1 is MDHEN and CDR2 SYDVKM. V lost 4 bases and J 1 base, leaving 17 bases between the germline ends. The CDR3 runs to 17 residues. Here the CDR3 DNA reads TGTGCCAGCAGTTCCTTTCTAGTCCCGGGATCCTACAATGAGCAGTTCTTC. The encoded protein is CASSSFLVPGSYNEQFF.

V and J are TRBV10-2 and TRBJ2-7; a weak D match, TRBD2 (5 bases). The CDR3 consists of 13 residues. The V end was cut by 2 bases, the J end by 5 bases, with 10 bases between. Germline loops: CDR1 WSHSY, CDR2 SAAADI. The CDR3 here is CASSEMGSHEQYV. As DNA, the CDR3 is TGCGCCAGCAGTGAGATGGGGAGCCACGAGCAGTACGTC.

V usage is TRBV7-8 and J usage is TRBJ1-5; 9 bases are shared with TRBD1. Losses at the gene ends were 7 bases for V and 6 bases for J; bases not matched to a gene: 7. CDR3 length: 14 residues. CDR1 is SGHVS and CDR2 is FQNEAQ in the germline V gene. CDR3 loop: CASTIQGAGQPQHF. The CDR3, as DNA: TGTGCCAGCACCATACAGGGGGCGGGTCAGCCCCAGCATTTT.

The gene calls are TRBV18 and TRBJ1-5; TRBD1 agrees at 10 bases. Germline V gene lookup returns CDR1 KGHSH and CDR2 LQKENI. The V gene end was trimmed by 3 bases and the J gene end by 3 bases; junction bases not matched to a gene: 8. The CDR3 covers 17 residues. CDR3 sequence: CASSPSGTGAYNQPQHF. The CDR3 DNA reads TGTGCCAGCTCACCGAGCGGGACAGGGGCCTACAATCAGCCCCAGCATTTT.

The V and J genes are TRBV5-6 and TRBJ1-1, with 9 bases aligning to TRBD1. This CDR3 has 13 amino acids. Germline V gene lookup returns CDR1 SGHDT and CDR2 YYEEEE. The ends lost 3 bases at V and 7 bases at J; junction bases unmatched: 4. This CDR3 reads CASSSDRGSEAFF. The CDR3 region has the DNA TGTGCCAGCAGCTCCGACAGGGGGAGTGAAGCTTTCTTT.

CDR3 loop: CASSRGGAGDTQYF. As DNA, the CDR3 is TGTGCCAGCAGCCGAGGGGGCGCGGGAGATACGCAGTATTTT. The genes are TRBV5-5 and TRBJ2-3, with 7 bases that match TRBD1. From germline, CDR1 is SGHKS and CDR2 YYEKEE (reference sequence). J lost 5 bases, V lost 4 bases, and 7 bases had no gene match. This CDR3 is 14 amino acids long.

The chain employs TRBV9 and TRBJ2-3; 10 bases are a match to TRBD2. This CDR3 has 17 residues. CDR1 and CDR2 (germline): SGDLS, YYNGEE. The trim removed 0 bases at V and 5 bases at J, leaving 9 bases unmatched. CDR3 amino acids: CASSVGASGGLVDTQYF. The CDR3 DNA is TGTGCCAGCAGCGTAGGGGCTAGCGGGGGTCTGGTAGATACGCAGTATTTT.

The rearrangement uses TRBV15 and TRBJ2-7; 12 bases fit TRBD1. The length of the CDR3 is 16 residues. The J segment lost 5 bases and the V segment lost 4 bases, leaving 9 bases of the junction unmatched. Germline-derived CDR1 and CDR2 are LNHNV and YYDKDF (reference sequence). The DNA for the CDR3 is TGTGCCACCAGCAAAAGGGACAGGGGGCGGACCGACGAGCAGTACTTC. Translating gives CATSKRDRGRTDEQYF.